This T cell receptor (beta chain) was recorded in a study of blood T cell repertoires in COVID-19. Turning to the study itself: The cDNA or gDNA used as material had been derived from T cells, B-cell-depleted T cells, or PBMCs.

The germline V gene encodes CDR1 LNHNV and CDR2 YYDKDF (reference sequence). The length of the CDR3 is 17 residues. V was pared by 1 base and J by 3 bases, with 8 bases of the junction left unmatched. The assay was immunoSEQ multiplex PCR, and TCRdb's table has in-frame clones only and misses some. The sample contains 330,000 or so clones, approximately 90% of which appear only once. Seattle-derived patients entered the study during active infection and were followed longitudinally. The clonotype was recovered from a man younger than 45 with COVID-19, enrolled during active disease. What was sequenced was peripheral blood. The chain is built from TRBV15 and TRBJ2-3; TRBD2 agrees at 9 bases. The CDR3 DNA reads TGTGCCACCAGCAGAGGGGAGCGGGAGGTTATAACAGATACGCAGTATTTT. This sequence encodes CATSRGEREVITDTQYF.